A single sample gave rise to the 15 T cell receptor beta chains below, sequenced in a study of T cells in Graves' hyperthyroidism and ophthalmopathy (dated by TCRdb to the late 2010s). The receptor library was made with multiplex PCR. The run used an Illumina HiSeq 2000. The TCR beta CDR3 regions were amplified from the RNA transcripts. A first-round RT-PCR of the TCR CDR3 used the HTBI primer set with the Qiagen OneStep RT-PCR kit. TCRdb's own reprocessing of the public reads used fastp at Q25 and MiXCR and kept productive beta chains. Entries are consolidated by CDR3 protein sequence, retaining the most common genes and DNA. This sample comprises hundreds of thousands of distinct CDR3 sequences, 14% of them detected only once. The ten most abundant clones make up around 13% of the sample. Sequencing used blood. Receptor source: a woman between 50 and 59 years old with Graves' ophthalmopathy.

The chain links TRBV27 to TRBJ2-7; 8 nucleotides line up with TRBD2. Germline assignment: CDR1 MNHEY and CDR2 SMNVEV (reference sequence). V gave up 4 bases and J gave up 3 bases; unmatched junction bases: 5. The CDR3 totals 14 residues. The CDR3 DNA is TGTGCCAGCAGTTGGACCGCGGGGGGCTACGAGCAGTACTTC. It codes for CASSWTAGGYEQYF.

This clonotype was seen at least ten times. This rearrangement joins TRBV20-1 to TRBJ2-7; 12 positions match TRBD2. The germline V gene has CDR1 DFQATT and CDR2 SNEGSKA (reference sequence). This CDR3 contains 19 residues. V lost 1 base and J lost 0; bases outside the gene matches: 13. CDR3 sequence reads: CSARAIGLAGRASSYEQYF. The CDR3 DNA sequence: TGCAGTGCTAGAGCTATTGGACTAGCGGGAAGGGCCTCCTCCTACGAGCAGTACTTC.

Ten or more counts support this clonotype. The chain couples TRBV12-3 or TRBV12-4 to TRBJ2-5; the match to TRBD2 covers 7 bases. The CDR3 loop spans 14 amino acids. J lost 3 bases, V lost 0 bases, and 1 base had no gene match. Written as DNA, the CDR3 is TGTGCCAGCAGTTTAGCGGGAGGGGAAGAGACCCAGTACTTC. Amino acid sequence: CASSLAGGEETQYF.

Points on this clonotype: A junction boundary mismatches the germline segment, possibly from a read error. The chain has TRBV5-1 and TRBJ2-5; no firm D call. Germline values: CDR1 SGHRS, CDR2 YFSETQ. The CDR3 runs 14 residues. CDR3 region: CASSLGWVQETQYF. The CDR3 DNA sequence: TGCGCCAGCAGCTTGGGCTGGGTCCAAGAGACCCAGTACTTT.

This rearrangement joins TRBV7-9 to TRBJ2-1, with TRBD2 matching 11 bases. With 5 bases clipped from V and 6 bases from J, the junction kept 9 bases outside the gene matches. CDR3 length: 16 amino acids. Germline V gene lookup returns CDR1 SEHNR and CDR2 FQNEAQ (reference sequence). The chain's CDR3 is CASSQNSGRAGNEQFF. The CDR3 bases are TGTGCCAGCAGCCAAAATAGCGGGAGGGCCGGCAATGAGCAGTTCTTC.

There are a few counts of this clonotype. The chain has TRBV7-9 and TRBJ2-1, with 7 positions matching TRBD1. J was trimmed by 0 bases and V by 3 bases; bases with no gene match: 5. Germline V gene data show CDR1 as SEHNR and CDR2 as FQNEAQ (reference sequence). The CDR3 runs 16 residues. The CDR3 sequence is CASSFDRVSSYNEQFF. CDR3 coding DNA: TGTGCCAGCAGCTTCGACAGGGTCAGCTCCTACAATGAGCAGTTCTTC. Full variable domain (rest looked up from reference TRBV7-9 and TRBJ2-1): DTGVSQNPRHKITKRGQNVTFRCDPISEHNRLYWYRQTLGQGPEFLTYFQNEAQLEKSRLLSDRFSAERPKGSFSTLEIQRTEQGDSAMYLCASSFDRVSSYNEQFFGPGTRLTVL.

This clonotype was seen ten or more times. This chain links TRBV2 with TRBJ2-7, with 8 bases that match TRBD2. The CDR3 has 17 amino acids. Germline CDR1 reads SNHLY; CDR2 reads FYNNEI. Trimming removed 7 bases from V and 0 bases from J; junction bases left unmatched: 14. DNA for the CDR3: TGTGCCAGCAATACTCCCCTGTTAGCGGGACCCTCCTACGAGCAGTACTTC. This gives the protein CASNTPLLAGPSYEQYF.

As for this clonotype: Given the absence of the conserved phenylalanine or tryptophan at the CDR3 end, a read error is likely. The chain joins TRBV5-6 to TRBJ2-7; 7 positions agree with TRBD1. This CDR3 has 13 residues. Germline CDR1 and CDR2: SGHDT and YYEEEE. The V gene end was trimmed by 4 bases and the J gene end by 1 base; junction bases not matched to a gene: 2. CDR3 amino acids: CASSLDRSYEQYL. DNA for the CDR3: TGTGCCAGCAGCCTGGACAGGTCCTACGAGCAGTACCTC.

This clonotype was recorded at least ten times. The chain has TRBV7-2 and TRBJ1-1; D unresolved. This CDR3 contains 13 residues. Looked up from germline, CDR1 is SGHTA and CDR2 is FQGNSA. V lost 2 bases and J lost 2, with 6 bases in between. CDR3 in DNA: TGTGCCAGCAGCTTATACTACAACACTGAAGCTTTCTTT. Translating it yields CASSLYYNTEAFF.

With regard to this clonotype: Since a much larger clone is just one base distant, this may be a read error. This rearrangement joins TRBV10-3 to TRBJ2-3; 8 bases line up with TRBD2. Trimming removed 3 bases from V and 5 bases from J; junction bases left unmatched: 10. The CDR3 contains 16 residues. The germline gives CDR1 ENHRY, CDR2 SYGVKD. The CDR3 loop is CAISDWVAGNGDTQYF. The CDR3 DNA sequence: TGTGCCATCAGTGATTGGGTAGCGGGAAATGGAGATACGCAGTATTTT.

In its sample, this clonotype was seen many times. The J gene is TRBJ2-7, the V gene TRBV7-9; TRBD1 is a possible D gene (6 bases). V lost 7 bases, J lost 2 bases, and 18 bases lay in between. The CDR3 totals 15 residues. CDR1 SEHNR and CDR2 FQNEAQ come from the germline V gene (reference sequence). The chain's CDR3 is CASIDTGMFTYEQYF. The CDR3 nucleotides are TGTGCCAGCATCGATACAGGGATGTTCACCTACGAGCAGTACTTC.

This clonotype was observed a few times. V and J are TRBV6-5 and TRBJ2-1; perhaps TRBD2 as D (6 bases). The germline V gene has CDR1 MNHEY and CDR2 SVGAGI. Between the trimmed V and J ends, which lost 2 bases and 9 bases, there was a span of 17 bases. CDR3 size: 15 residues. The CDR3 protein is CASSYRSGVLGEQFF. The DNA for the CDR3 is TGTGCCAGCAGTTACAGGTCGGGAGTACTAGGTGAGCAGTTCTTC.

This clonotype was seen many times. The CDR3, as DNA: TGTGCCAGCAGCTTAACCCCTGGACTAGCGAGAGAGTACAATGAGCAGTTCTTC. It encodes CASSLTPGLAREYNEQFF. The V call is TRBV7-3, the J call TRBJ2-1, with 9 bases identical to TRBD2. The CDR3 length is 18 residues. The germline V gene encodes CDR1 SGHTA and CDR2 FQGTGA. With V trimmed by 0 bases and J by 4 bases, 10 bases remained unmatched. The variable domain in full, with the rest retrieved from reference TRBV7-3 and TRBJ2-1, is GAGVSQTPSNKVTEKGKYVELRCDPISGHTALYWYRQSLGQGPEFLIYFQGTGAADDSGLPNDRFFAVRPEGSVSTLKIQRTERGDSAVYLCASSLTPGLAREYNEQFFGPGTRLTVL.

This clonotype appeared a single time. This chain joins TRBV28 and TRBJ2-7, with D unresolved. Germline CDR1 and CDR2: MDHEN and SYDVKM. This CDR3 spans 14 amino acids. Trimming cost V 2 bases and J 0 bases, with 8 bases left between them. The CDR3 loop is CASSLTTVSYEQYF. The CDR3 DNA reads as TGTGCCAGCAGTTTAACTACGGTCTCCTACGAGCAGTACTTC.

This clonotype has at least ten counts. The rearrangement uses TRBV5-1 and TRBJ2-5, with 12 bases lining up with TRBD1. The CDR3 runs to 16 residues. Germline CDR1 reads SGHRS; CDR2 reads YFSETQ. V lost 4 bases, J lost 4 bases, and 8 bases stayed unmatched. For the CDR3, the DNA is TGCGCCAGCAGCACACAGGGACAGGGGGCAGGAGAGACCCAGTACTTC. This codes for CASSTQGQGAGETQYF.